A selection of T cell receptor beta chains follows, all from one sample in a study of blood T cell repertoires in COVID-19. The protocol was immunoSEQ multiplex PCR, while the TCRdb copy is restricted to in-frame clones and leaves out a portion. Of roughly 160,000 clones in the sample, roughly 90% were seen once. The sequenced material came from PBMCs or T cells enriched from blood (not recorded which). All receptors come from a woman in her forties or fifties who had recovered from COVID-19. Both conserved end residues are part of each CDR3. Each record gives: clone size, D gene, J gene, V gene, CDR3 protein, CDR3 DNA. D genes are given only for firm matches. The size field is filled for only some rows; it gives once, few, many or a size class.

NA NA TRBJ1-2 TRBV28 CASTVPSLGGYGYTF TGTGCCAGCACCGTTCCCTCCCTGGGGGGTTATGGCTACACCTTC
once NA TRBJ1-4 TRBV5-4 CASSYAGTNEKLFF TGTGCCAGCAGCTATGCGGGGACTAATGAAAAACTGTTTTTT
NA NA TRBJ1-5 TRBV19 CASSPQGPYGSNQPQHF TGTGCCAGTAGTCCCCAGGGCCCCTATGGGAGCAATCAGCCCCAGCATTTT
NA TRBD1 TRBJ1-4 TRBV18 CASSPTGVATNEKLFF TGTGCCAGCTCACCGACAGGGGTCGCGACTAATGAAAAACTGTTTTTT
few NA TRBJ1-5 TRBV19 CASSIQQFMPPQHF TGTGCCAGTAGTATCCAACAGTTCATGCCGCCCCAGCATTTT
NA NA TRBJ2-5 TRBV7-9 CASSAGGGKETQYF TGTGCCAGCAGCGCGGGCGGCGGTAAAGAGACCCAGTACTTC
NA NA TRBJ1-5 TRBV28 CASSPPDRSWVRGNQPQHF TGTGCCAGCAGTCCCCCCGACAGGAGCTGGGTTCGGGGAAATCAGCCCCAGCATTTT
few NA TRBJ1-3 TRBV28 CASSLEGLRGNTIYF TGTGCCAGCAGTTTGGAGGGCCTGAGGGGAAACACCATATATTTT
NA TRBD1 TRBJ1-1 TRBV3-1/TRBV3-2 CASSQAITGGRAEAFF TGTGCCAGCAGCCAAGCGATCACAGGGGGCAGAGCTGAAGCTTTCTTT
NA NA TRBJ2-5 TRBV12-5 CASGSQGLETQYF TGTGCTAGTGGTTCGCAGGGGTTGGAGACCCAGTACTTC
NA NA TRBJ2-7 TRBV5-1 CASSPQGSGSSLEQYF TGCGCCAGCAGCCCGCAGGGTTCGGGCTCCTCTCTCGAGCAGTACTTC
NA TRBD2 TRBJ2-7 TRBV28 CASTTHPWASGILYEQYF TGTGCCAGCACAACCCACCCTTGGGCTAGCGGGATCCTCTACGAGCAGTACTTC
NA TRBD1 TRBJ1-2 TRBV7-2 CASSNRQGFYGYTF TGTGCCAGCAGCAACAGACAGGGTTTTTATGGCTACACCTTC
NA TRBD1 TRBJ1-2 TRBV6-2/TRBV6-3 CASSQTPSGTGDYGYTF TGTGCCAGCAGCCAAACCCCGTCGGGGACAGGGGACTATGGCTACACCTTC
NA NA TRBJ1-2 TRBV30 CAWSIAVLNYGYTF TGTGCCTGGAGTATCGCCGTACTAAACTATGGCTACACCTTC
NA TRBD2 TRBJ2-1 TRBV9 CASSVFPGGYNEQFF TGTGCCAGCAGCGTCTTTCCGGGAGGGTACAATGAGCAGTTCTTC
NA NA TRBJ2-7 TRBV5-1 CASSLAQGGSEQYF TGCGCCAGCAGCTTGGCCCAGGGGGGCTCCGAGCAGTACTTC
NA TRBD1 TRBJ2-7 TRBV7-6 CASSLNRDRGGEQYF TGTGCCAGCAGCCTAAACCGGGACAGGGGAGGCGAGCAGTACTTC
NA TRBD2 TRBJ2-1 TRBV15 CATSRDLASGIRNEQFF TGTGCCACCAGCAGAGATCTGGCTAGCGGGATACGGAATGAGCAGTTCTTC
NA TRBD2 TRBJ2-3 TRBV3-1/TRBV3-2 CASSPSGSEGTQYF TGTGCCAGCAGCCCTAGCGGGAGCGAAGGTACGCAGTATTTT
NA NA TRBJ2-7 TRBV6-1 CASSDQDRISYEQYF TGTGCCAGCAGTGACCAGGATAGGATCTCCTACGAGCAGTACTTC
NA NA TRBJ2-1 TRBV5-1 CASSIGSNEQFF TGCGCCAGCAGCATCGGGTCCAATGAGCAGTTCTTC
NA TRBD2 TRBJ2-1 TRBV5-4 CASSPGTSGPNEQFF TGTGCCAGCAGCCCCGGGACTAGCGGTCCCAATGAGCAGTTCTTC
NA NA TRBJ1-1 TRBV12-3/TRBV12-4 CASSFQGNTEAFF TGTGCCAGCAGTTTTCAGGGGAACACTGAAGCTTTCTTT
NA NA TRBJ2-5 TRBV7-2 CASSFSGETQYF TGTGCCAGCAGCTTCTCCGGAGAGACCCAGTACTTC
NA TRBD2 TRBJ2-7 TRBV7-8 CASSWAGLAITEQYF TGTGCCAGCAGCTGGGCGGGACTAGCTATCACCGAGCAGTACTTC
NA NA TRBJ1-5 TRBV28 CASNGGRALGKDQPQHF TGTGCCAGCAATGGGGGCCGAGCGCTTGGGAAGGATCAGCCCCAGCATTTT
NA TRBD2 TRBJ2-7 TRBV28 CASRGFPGLAGVVSVSYEQYF TGTGCCAGCAGGGGATTCCCGGGACTAGCGGGAGTTGTGTCGGTTTCCTACGAGCAGTACTTC
NA TRBD1 TRBJ1-1 TRBV24-1 CATRDRSNTEAFF TGTGCCACTCGGGACAGATCTAACACTGAAGCTTTCTTT
NA NA TRBJ2-5 TRBV6-2/TRBV6-3 CASSYSSGALWGTQYF TGTGCCAGCAGTTACTCCTCGGGAGCCCTCTGGGGGACCCAGTACTTC
NA TRBD1 TRBJ1-1 TRBV2 CASRRTGLNTEAFF TGTGCCAGCAGACGGACAGGGCTGAACACTGAAGCTTTCTTT
NA TRBD1 TRBJ2-3 TRBV14 CASSQVHRGPQDTQYF TGTGCCAGCAGCCAAGTACACAGGGGACCCCAGGATACGCAGTATTTT
NA NA TRBJ2-1 TRBV12-5 CASGRLGGSYNEQFF TGTGCTAGTGGCCGTCTTGGGGGGTCCTACAATGAGCAGTTCTTC
NA TRBD1 TRBJ2-7 TRBV23-1 CASSQTRPWGTGLYEQYF TGCGCCAGCAGTCAAACCAGACCCTGGGGGACAGGTCTATACGAGCAGTACTTC
NA TRBD1 TRBJ2-4 TRBV7-9 CASSLYVDRAKNIQYF TGTGCCAGCAGCTTATATGTGGACAGGGCCAAAAACATTCAGTACTTC
NA TRBD2 TRBJ2-1 TRBV30 CAWSEGTSGFRLEQFF TGTGCCTGGAGTGAGGGGACTAGCGGGTTTCGCTTAGAGCAGTTCTTC
NA NA TRBJ2-3 TRBV11-2 CASSLNRFRNTQYF TGTGCCAGCAGCTTAAACAGATTTAGAAATACGCAGTATTTT
NA TRBD1 TRBJ1-5 TRBV28 CASTGGQGNIPQPQHF TGTGCCAGCACCGGAGGACAGGGGAACATTCCGCAGCCCCAGCATTTT
NA TRBD2 TRBJ2-1 TRBV7-2 CASSLEGTSGRNEQFF TGTGCCAGCAGCTTAGAGGGGACTAGCGGGAGAAATGAGCAGTTCTTC
once TRBD1 TRBJ2-7 TRBV7-9 CASSQPGQGTYEQYF TGTGCCAGCAGCCAGCCGGGACAGGGAACCTACGAGCAGTACTTC
NA NA TRBJ1-4 TRBV27 CASSFTGNNEKLFF TGTGCCAGCAGTTTTACCGGGAACAATGAAAAACTGTTTTTT
NA NA TRBJ2-7 TRBV6-5 CASRQRTSPYEQYF TGTGCCAGCAGACAGAGGACATCTCCCTACGAGCAGTACTTC
NA TRBD2 TRBJ2-7 TRBV4-1 CASSPSGTSGSHEQYF TGCGCCAGCAGCCCCTCCGGGACTAGCGGGAGCCACGAGCAGTACTTC
NA NA TRBJ2-7 TRBV25-1 CASSRDYEQYF TGTGCCAGCAGTCGGGACTACGAGCAGTACTTC
NA NA TRBJ1-5 TRBV19 CASRSAGNQPQHF TGTGCCAGTAGGAGTGCCGGGAATCAGCCCCAGCATTTT
NA NA TRBJ1-4 TRBV6-5 CASTQGREKLFF TGTGCCAGCACGCAGGGTCGGGAAAAACTGTTTTTT
NA NA TRBJ2-7 TRBV6-5 CASCRQANYEQYF TGTGCCAGCTGTCGTCAGGCGAACTACGAGCAGTACTTC
NA NA TRBJ2-5 TRBV11-2 CASSFNSRETQYF TGTGCCAGCAGCTTTAACAGTCGAGAGACCCAGTACTTC
NA NA TRBJ2-7 TRBV7-2 CASSLSTGYEQYF TGTGCCAGCAGCTTATCTACAGGCTACGAGCAGTACTTC
NA TRBD2 TRBJ2-3 TRBV3-1/TRBV3-2 CASSQDYPGTSGVPDTQYF TGTGCCAGCAGCCAAGATTACCCAGGGACTAGCGGGGTCCCAGATACGCAGTATTTT